Below, one T cell receptor (beta chain) is given with its context. The table came from immunoSEQ multiplex PCR; TCRdb's copy has only in-frame clones and leaves some out. Here the sample spans some 680,000 clones, less than 80% being singletons. This entry belongs to a study of shared clonotypes between healthy human individuals. Trimming removed 2 bases at V and 5 bases at J, with 15 bases between. The germline V gene has CDR1 SGHAT and CDR2 FQNNGV. The CDR3 loop spans 15 amino acids. Specimen: memory CD4+ T cells sorted from blood. Subset of the sample: CD45RA-negative fraction. This chain connects TRBV11-2 to TRBJ2-5, with a possible D match to TRBD2 (6 bases). The clonotype was recovered from a woman aged 30 to 39 in good health. CDR3 sequence reads: CASSLPLLASETQYF. In DNA form, the CDR3 reads TGTGCCAGCAGCTTACCCTTGCTAGCGTCTGAGACCCAGTACTTC.